Listed below are T cell receptor beta chains from one sample, sequenced in a study of T cells after posttransplantation cyclophosphamide. The protocol was immunoSEQ multiplex PCR, while the TCRdb copy is restricted to in-frame clones and leaves out a portion. The sample yields 30,000 to 45,000 clones, without any singletons. What was sequenced was PBMCs. The receptor source for this set is a girl aged 10 to 17 in good health, CMV-negative, and a related stem cell transplant donor. Both conserved end residues are part of each CDR3. A D gene is named only where the DNA matches it firmly. The size entry is marked missing in some rows and otherwise reads once, few, many or a size class.

CDR3aa: CASSLSLAGGETQYF
CDR3nt: TGTGCCAGCAGCTTAAGTCTAGCGGGGGGCGAGACCCAGTACTTC
v_gene: TRBV7-2
d_gene: TRBD2
j_gene: TRBJ2-5
abundance: -

CDR3aa: CSVAGGVSGSSYEQYF
CDR3nt: TGCAGCGTTGCTGGGGGGGTGTCCGGGAGCTCCTACGAGCAGTACTTC
v_gene: TRBV29-1
d_gene: TRBD2
j_gene: TRBJ2-7
abundance: many

CDR3aa: CASSRDRYLSYEQYF
CDR3nt: TGTGCCAGCAGCCGCGACAGGTACCTTTCCTACGAGCAGTACTTC
v_gene: TRBV7-2
d_gene: -
j_gene: TRBJ2-7
abundance: few

CDR3aa: CASSFEGAQTQYF
CDR3nt: TGCGCCAGCAGCTTCGAGGGGGCCCAGACCCAGTACTTC
v_gene: TRBV5-1
d_gene: TRBD1
j_gene: TRBJ2-5
abundance: many

CDR3aa: CASSSPTGGNEKLFF
CDR3nt: TGTGCCAGCAGCTCGCCGACAGGGGGTAATGAAAAACTGTTTTTT
v_gene: TRBV28
d_gene: TRBD1
j_gene: TRBJ1-4
abundance: few

CDR3aa: CASRLAGLTGELFF
CDR3nt: TGTGCCAGCAGGCTAGCGGGCCTTACCGGGGAGCTGTTTTTT
v_gene: TRBV6-6
d_gene: TRBD2
j_gene: TRBJ2-2
abundance: few

CDR3aa: CASSSGDREKDGYTF
CDR3nt: TGTGCCAGCAGCTCGGGAGACAGGGAAAAAGATGGCTACACCTTC
v_gene: TRBV5-4
d_gene: TRBD1
j_gene: TRBJ1-2
abundance: few

CDR3aa: CATSRGQYSYEQYF
CDR3nt: TGTGCCACCAGCAGAGGACAGTACTCCTACGAGCAGTACTTC
v_gene: TRBV15
d_gene: -
j_gene: TRBJ2-7
abundance: -

CDR3aa: CASRDTPTNEKLFF
CDR3nt: TGTGCCAGCCGGGACACACCAACTAATGAAAAACTGTTTTTT
v_gene: TRBV19
d_gene: -
j_gene: TRBJ1-4
abundance: many

CDR3aa: CASSLQQGVYNEQFF
CDR3nt: TGCGCCAGCAGCTTGCAACAGGGGGTCTACAATGAGCAGTTCTTC
v_gene: TRBV5-1
d_gene: TRBD1
j_gene: TRBJ2-1
abundance: many

CDR3aa: CASSPQLAGAETQYF
CDR3nt: TGTGCCAGCAGCCCACAACTAGCGGGGGCAGAGACCCAGTACTTC
v_gene: TRBV9
d_gene: TRBD2
j_gene: TRBJ2-5
abundance: few

CDR3aa: CASSFTGHTGELFF
CDR3nt: TGTGCCAGCAGCTTCACAGGCCACACCGGGGAGCTGTTTTTT
v_gene: TRBV5-5
d_gene: -
j_gene: TRBJ2-2
abundance: many

CDR3aa: CASSPGTEEYEQYF
CDR3nt: TGTGCCAGCAGCCCCGGGACAGAGGAATACGAGCAGTACTTC
v_gene: TRBV28
d_gene: TRBD1
j_gene: TRBJ2-7
abundance: few

CDR3aa: CSVELREPYEQYF
CDR3nt: TGCAGCGTTGAGTTGAGGGAGCCCTACGAGCAGTACTTC
v_gene: TRBV29-1
d_gene: -
j_gene: TRBJ2-7
abundance: -

CDR3aa: CASSPVGAGTNEKLFF
CDR3nt: TGTGCCAGCAGCCCCGTGGGGGCCGGAACTAATGAAAAACTGTTTTTT
v_gene: TRBV28
d_gene: -
j_gene: TRBJ1-4
abundance: many

CDR3aa: CASIGGPYNSPLHF
CDR3nt: TGTGCCAGCATAGGGGGTCCCTATAATTCACCCCTCCACTTT
v_gene: TRBV28
d_gene: -
j_gene: TRBJ1-6
abundance: many

CDR3aa: CASRGQPTTTDTQYF
CDR3nt: TGTGCCAGCAGGGGACAGCCGACGACCACAGATACGCAGTATTTT
v_gene: TRBV28
d_gene: TRBD1
j_gene: TRBJ2-3
abundance: -

CDR3aa: CASSQPISGNEQFF
CDR3nt: TGCGCCAGCAGCCAACCTATTAGCGGCAATGAGCAGTTCTTC
v_gene: TRBV4-1
d_gene: -
j_gene: TRBJ2-1
abundance: many

CDR3aa: CASSQEGGPRWDTQYF
CDR3nt: TGTGCCAGCAGCCAAGAAGGAGGGCCTCGCTGGGATACGCAGTATTTT
v_gene: TRBV4-2
d_gene: -
j_gene: TRBJ2-3
abundance: few

CDR3aa: CASSQDGGTGIVETQYF
CDR3nt: TGCGCCAGCAGCCAAGATGGGGGTACAGGGATCGTGGAGACCCAGTACTTC
v_gene: TRBV4-1
d_gene: -
j_gene: TRBJ2-5
abundance: few

CDR3aa: CASSPVGITYEQYF
CDR3nt: TGTGCCAGCAGCCCGGTCGGGATCACCTACGAGCAGTACTTC
v_gene: TRBV5-6
d_gene: -
j_gene: TRBJ2-7
abundance: many

CDR3aa: CASSPLTGTSGITYEQYF
CDR3nt: TGTGCCAGCAGTCCCTTGACCGGGACTAGCGGAATTACCTACGAGCAGTACTTC
v_gene: TRBV27
d_gene: TRBD2
j_gene: TRBJ2-7
abundance: many

CDR3aa: CASSSPGGNTEAFF
CDR3nt: TGTGCCAGCAGCTCCCCTGGAGGGAACACTGAAGCTTTCTTT
v_gene: TRBV7-9
d_gene: -
j_gene: TRBJ1-1
abundance: many

CDR3aa: CASSENPDRFNYGYTF
CDR3nt: TGTGCCAGCAGTGAAAACCCAGACAGGTTTAACTATGGCTACACCTTC
v_gene: TRBV6-1
d_gene: -
j_gene: TRBJ1-2
abundance: many

CDR3aa: CASSQDDRGGTEAFF
CDR3nt: TGCGCCAGCAGCCAAGACGACAGGGGCGGCACTGAAGCTTTCTTT
v_gene: TRBV4-3
d_gene: TRBD1
j_gene: TRBJ1-1
abundance: many

CDR3aa: CASRGTGFYGYTF
CDR3nt: TGTGCCAGCAGGGGGACAGGCTTCTATGGCTACACCTTC
v_gene: TRBV27
d_gene: TRBD1
j_gene: TRBJ1-2
abundance: many